This entry concerns a single TCR beta chain. Its specificity is not known. The PCR used 60 Vbeta and 13 Jbeta primers. Profiling relied on immunoSEQ multiplex PCR, and the TCRdb table lists in-frame clones only, not all of them. This table has about 83,000 clones, 81% appearing once. Looked up from germline, CDR1 is LNHDA and CDR2 is SQIVND (reference sequence). Trimming stripped 7 bases from V and 4 bases from J, with 16 bases between. The CDR3 consists of 15 residues. The sample originates from a study of cytomegalovirus exposure and HLA in healthy donors. Nominally healthy donors were sampled, though unrecorded immune exposures were likely. General study results and limits: Per published accounts, TCR beta sequences correctly predicted the HLA-A and HLA-B alleles of most subjects. Follow-up analysis later connected one missense variant in DCLRE1C with trimming of TCR beta V- and J-genes.

This sequence was found in a woman aged 25 to 39 in good health and CMV-seronegative. Sequenced input: PBMCs. The V and J genes are TRBV19 and TRBJ2-2; maybe TRBD1 (6 bases). In DNA form, the CDR3 reads TGTGCCAGTACCGTATCCCAAGGGGGCACCGGGGAGCTGTTTTTT. Protein: CASTVSQGGTGELFF.